This T cell receptor beta chain is drawn from a study of blood T cell repertoires in COVID-19. Across the study: Some COVID-19 samples were acute and others convalescent; all came from the United States, Italy and Spain.

Germline lookup yields CDR1 SGDLS and CDR2 YYNGEE. The junction had 8 bases not matched to a gene; V was cut back by 3 bases and J by 3 bases. The length of the CDR3 is 16 residues. As originally analysed: The assay estimated nucleated cells by amplifying reference gene primers. Produced via immunoSEQ multiplex PCR; TCRdb's table is partial and in-frame only. V, J and clone size derive from that table, while D and trimming were established from the DNA sequence. The sample lists 200,000 to 300,000 clones, around 88% seen once, with roughly 3.7% in the top ten. Across about two dozen US areas, participants ranged in age from 18 to 89 years. Participant-given clinical history determined each cohort assignment.

The chain employs TRBV9 and TRBJ2-2; 7 nucleotides line up with TRBD1. This TCR derives from a woman in her 30s who had recovered from COVID-19. Sequencing used PBMCs or T cells enriched from blood (not recorded which). The chain's CDR3 is CASSANRGGYTGELFF. In DNA form, the CDR3 reads TGTGCCAGCAGCGCCAACAGGGGCGGTTACACCGGGGAGCTGTTTTTT.